This T cell receptor (beta chain) was captured by sequencing in a study of shared clonotypes between healthy human individuals. General study points: Rarefaction gave evidence that sorted-subset sequencing remained incomplete despite large depth.

Every immunoSEQ plate was one replicate of a subset's evenly spread DNA. Sequencing used immunoSEQ multiplex PCR; TCRdb keeps in-frame clones, though not all of them. The sample includes 1.4 million to 1.5 million clones, roughly 96% of them seen just once. In the case of this clone: Its target is not known.

V shed 7 bases, J shed 5 bases, and the junction held 8 bases outside the gene matches. Germline-derived CDR1 and CDR2 are SGHDT and YYEEEE. The CDR3 length is 13 residues. V gene TRBV5-6 combines with J gene TRBJ2-5; 7 nucleotides match TRBD2. Sequencing used naive CD4+ T cells sorted from blood. Subset here: CD45RA+ positively selected. The receptor was derived from a man younger than 40 in good health. The CDR3 here is CASVLWGGETQYF. CDR3 DNA: TGTGCCAGCGTTTTATGGGGAGGGGAGACCCAGTACTTC.